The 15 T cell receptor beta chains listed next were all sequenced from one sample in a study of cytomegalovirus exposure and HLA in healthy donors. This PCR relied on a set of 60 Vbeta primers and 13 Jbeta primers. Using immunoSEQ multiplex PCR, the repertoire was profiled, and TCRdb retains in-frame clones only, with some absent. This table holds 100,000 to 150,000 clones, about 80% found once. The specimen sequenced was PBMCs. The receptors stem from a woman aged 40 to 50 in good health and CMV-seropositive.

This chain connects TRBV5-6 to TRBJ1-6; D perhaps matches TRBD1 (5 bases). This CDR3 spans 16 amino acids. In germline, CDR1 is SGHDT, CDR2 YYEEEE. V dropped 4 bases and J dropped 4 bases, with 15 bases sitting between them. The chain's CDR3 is CASSETGRQYNSPLHF. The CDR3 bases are TGTGCCAGCAGCGAGACCGGTAGACAGTATAATTCACCCCTCCACTTT.

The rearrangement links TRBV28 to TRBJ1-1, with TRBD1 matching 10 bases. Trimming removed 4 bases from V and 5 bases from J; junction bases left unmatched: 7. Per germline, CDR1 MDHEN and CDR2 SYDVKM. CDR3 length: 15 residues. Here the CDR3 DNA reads TGTGCCAGCAGTTCCCTGACAGGGGGCAGGACTGAAGCTTTCTTT. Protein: CASSSLTGGRTEAFF.

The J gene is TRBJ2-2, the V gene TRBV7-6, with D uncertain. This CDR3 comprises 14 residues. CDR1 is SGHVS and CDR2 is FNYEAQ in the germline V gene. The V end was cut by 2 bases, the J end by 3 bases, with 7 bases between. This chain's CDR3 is CASSLSPDTGELFF. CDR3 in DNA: TGTGCCAGCAGCTTATCCCCGGACACCGGGGAGCTGTTTTTT.

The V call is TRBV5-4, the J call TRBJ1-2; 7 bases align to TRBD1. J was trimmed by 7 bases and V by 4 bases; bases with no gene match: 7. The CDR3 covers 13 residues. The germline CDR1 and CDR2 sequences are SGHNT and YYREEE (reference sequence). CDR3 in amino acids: CASSKIPGGGYTF. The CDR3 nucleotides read TGTGCCAGCAGCAAAATCCCAGGGGGTGGCTACACCTTC. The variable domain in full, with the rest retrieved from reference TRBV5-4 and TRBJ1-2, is ETGVTQSPTHLIKTRGQQVTLRCSSQSGHNTVSWYQQALGQGPQFIFQYYREEENGRGNFPPRFSGLQFPNYSSELNVNALELDDSALYLCASSKIPGGGYTFGSGTRLTVV.

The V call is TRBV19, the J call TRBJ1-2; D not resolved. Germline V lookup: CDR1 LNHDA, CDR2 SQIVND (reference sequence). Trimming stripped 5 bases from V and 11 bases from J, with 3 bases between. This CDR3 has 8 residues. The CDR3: CASSLYTF. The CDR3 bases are TGTGCCAGTAGTCTATACACCTTC.

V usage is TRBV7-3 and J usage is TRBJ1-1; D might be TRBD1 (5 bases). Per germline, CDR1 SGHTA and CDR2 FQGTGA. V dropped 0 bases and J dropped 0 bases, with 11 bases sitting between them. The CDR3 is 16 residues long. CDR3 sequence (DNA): TGTGCCAGCAGCTTAACTGGGGGGGGGATGAACACTGAAGCTTTCTTT. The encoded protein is CASSLTGGGMNTEAFF.

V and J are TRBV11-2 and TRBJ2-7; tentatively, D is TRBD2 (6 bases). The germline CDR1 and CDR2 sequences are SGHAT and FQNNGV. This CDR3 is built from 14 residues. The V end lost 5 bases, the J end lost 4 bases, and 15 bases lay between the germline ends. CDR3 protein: CASSDGTAIYEQYF. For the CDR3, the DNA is TGTGCCAGCAGCGATGGGACTGCAATTTACGAGCAGTACTTC.

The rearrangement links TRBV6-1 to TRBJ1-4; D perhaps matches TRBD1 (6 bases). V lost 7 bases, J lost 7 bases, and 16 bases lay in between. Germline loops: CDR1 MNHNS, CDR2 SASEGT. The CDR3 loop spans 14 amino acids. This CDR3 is CASTQGGGSEKLFF. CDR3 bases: TGTGCCAGCACTCAAGGGGGGGGATCTGAAAAACTGTTTTTT.

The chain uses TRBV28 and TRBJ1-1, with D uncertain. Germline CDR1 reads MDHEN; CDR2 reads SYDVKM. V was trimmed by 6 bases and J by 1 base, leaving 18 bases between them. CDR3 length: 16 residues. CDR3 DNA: TGTGCCAGCAGCCCGGAGTTTGGCTTTTGGAACACTGAAGCTTTCTTT. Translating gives CASSPEFGFWNTEAFF.

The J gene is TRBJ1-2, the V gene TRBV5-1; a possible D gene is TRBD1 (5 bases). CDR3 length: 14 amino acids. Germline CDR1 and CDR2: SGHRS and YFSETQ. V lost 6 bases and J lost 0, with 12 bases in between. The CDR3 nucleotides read TGCGCCAGCAACCGGGACTTATCTAACTATGGCTACACCTTC. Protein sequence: CASNRDLSNYGYTF.

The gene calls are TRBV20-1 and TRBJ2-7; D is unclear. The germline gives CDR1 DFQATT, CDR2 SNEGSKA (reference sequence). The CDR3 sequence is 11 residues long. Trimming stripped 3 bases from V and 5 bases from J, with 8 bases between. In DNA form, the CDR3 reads TGCAGTGCTAGGTGGGCTCACGAGCAGTACTTC. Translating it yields CSARWAHEQYF.

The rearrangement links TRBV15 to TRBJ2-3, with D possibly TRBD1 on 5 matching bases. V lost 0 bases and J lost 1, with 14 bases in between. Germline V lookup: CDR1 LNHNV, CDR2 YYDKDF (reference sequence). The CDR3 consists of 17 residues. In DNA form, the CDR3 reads TGTGCCACCAGCAGAGACGCTAGGGGCGTCGGCACAGATACGCAGTATTTT. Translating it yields CATSRDARGVGTDTQYF.

The CDR3 region is CAISDGWRINWDEQFF. CDR3 sequence (DNA): TGTGCCATCAGTGATGGGTGGAGAATCAATTGGGATGAGCAGTTCTTC. The rearrangement joins TRBV10-3 to TRBJ2-1; D uncertain. This CDR3 comprises 16 residues. V shed 3 bases and J shed 8 bases, with 20 bases lying between them. Germline assignment: CDR1 ENHRY and CDR2 SYGVKD.

CDR3 sequence: CASTAWEGTSGTEAFF. The CDR3 DNA reads as TGTGCCAGCACCGCCTGGGAGGGCACGAGCGGCACTGAAGCTTTCTTT. The chain couples TRBV6-6 to TRBJ1-1; no clear D. This CDR3 is 16 amino acids long. The germline CDR1 and CDR2 sequences are MNHNY and SVGAGI (reference sequence). Trimming cost V 7 bases and J 4 bases, with 22 bases left between them.

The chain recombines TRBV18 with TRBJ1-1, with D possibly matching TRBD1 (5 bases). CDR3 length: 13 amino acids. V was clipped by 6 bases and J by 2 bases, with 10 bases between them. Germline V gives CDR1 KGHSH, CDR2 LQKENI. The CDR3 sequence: CASSRQSNTEAFF. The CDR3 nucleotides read TGTGCCAGCTCCCGACAGAGTAACACTGAAGCTTTCTTT.